A single sample gave rise to the 3 T cell receptor beta chains below, sequenced in a study of blood T cell repertoires in COVID-19. Sequencing was performed with immunoSEQ multiplex PCR; in TCRdb, only in-frame clones are kept and a portion is missing. The sample comprises 150,000 to 200,000 clones, nearly 90% of which are singletons, and roughly 0.56% rests with the top ten. The sample comprised peripheral blood. The receptor source for this set is a man in his forties or fifties with acute or convalescent COVID-19.

This rearrangement joins TRBV28 to TRBJ2-7, with 8 bases identical to TRBD1. The germline gives CDR1 MDHEN, CDR2 SYDVKM. Losses at the gene ends were 8 bases for V and 3 bases for J; bases not matched to a gene: 6. The CDR3 runs to 13 residues. CDR3 bases: TGTGCCAGCGGACAGGGTTCCTTCTACGAGCAGTACTTC. Encoded protein: CASGQGSFYEQYF.

The chain combines TRBV9 with TRBJ1-3, with D perhaps TRBD1 (5 bases). The CDR3 has 17 amino acids. With 6 bases removed from V and 5 bases from J, the gap between germline ends came to 24 bases. Germline CDR1 and CDR2: SGDLS and YYNGEE. CDR3: CASKPGRGPTTRNTIYF. In nucleotides, the CDR3 is TGTGCCAGCAAACCCGGGAGGGGCCCAACTACTCGAAACACCATATATTTT. The full variable domain, in which reference TRBV9 and TRBJ1-3 provide the parts outside the CDR3, is DSGVTQTPKHLITATGQRVTLRCSPRSGDLSVYWYQQSLDQGLQFLIQYYNGEERAKGNILERFSAQQFPDLHSELNLSSLELGDSALYFCASKPGRGPTTRNTIYFGEGSWLTVV.

V usage is TRBV7-8 and J usage is TRBJ2-3; weak D call: TRBD1 (7 bases). Germline CDR1 is SGHVS and CDR2 is FQNEAQ. The CDR3 consists of 14 residues. V was cut by 6 bases and J by 0 bases, with 10 bases left in between. CDR3 coding DNA: TGTGCCAGCAGGACAGGGAGGAGCACAGATACGCAGTATTTT. As protein: CASRTGRSTDTQYF.